The clone carrying this T cell receptor (beta chain) was found many times. This record belongs to a study of tumor-infiltrating lymphocytes in oesophageal squamous cell carcinoma. TCRdb re-derived calls from the PCR reads in MiXCR, one entry per CDR3 protein. Here the sample spans 15,000 to 20,000 distinct CDR3 sequences, around 43% being singletons. With V trimmed by 1 base and J by 5 bases, 8 bases remained unmatched. Germline assignment: CDR1 SEHNR and CDR2 FQNEAQ (reference sequence). The length of the CDR3 is 17 residues. The specimen sequenced was normal esophageal tissue next to the tumor. V gene TRBV7-9 combines with J gene TRBJ2-3, with TRBD2 identical over 11 bases. The origin of this receptor is a male donor with esophageal squamous cell carcinoma. The CDR3 is CASSLGAGLAGRDTQYF. The CDR3 DNA follows: TGTGCCAGCAGCTTAGGTGCTGGACTAGCGGGTCGAGATACGCAGTATTTT.